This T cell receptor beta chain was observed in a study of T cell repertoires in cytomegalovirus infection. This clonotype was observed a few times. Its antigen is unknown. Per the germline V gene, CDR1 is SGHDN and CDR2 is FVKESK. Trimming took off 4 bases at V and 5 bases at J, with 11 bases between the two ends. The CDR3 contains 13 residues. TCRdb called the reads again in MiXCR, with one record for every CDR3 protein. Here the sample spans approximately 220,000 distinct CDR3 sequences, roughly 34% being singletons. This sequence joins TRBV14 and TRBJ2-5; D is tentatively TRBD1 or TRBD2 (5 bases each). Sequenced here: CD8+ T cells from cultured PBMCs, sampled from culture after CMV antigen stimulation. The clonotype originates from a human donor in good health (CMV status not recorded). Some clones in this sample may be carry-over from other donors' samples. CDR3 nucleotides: TGTGCCAGCAGCCCTCGGGGCAGGGAGACCCAGTACTTC. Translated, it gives CASSPRGRETQYF.